This T cell receptor beta chain was profiled in a study of technical replicates of blood from four donors. Generated by immunoSEQ multiplex PCR, the TCRdb table keeps only in-frame clones and is missing some. The sample records 90,000 to 100,000 clones, 90% to 97% being singletons. The CDR3 is made up of 17 amino acids. Germline-derived CDR1 and CDR2 are LNHDA and SQIVND (reference sequence). With 3 bases clipped from V and 6 bases from J, the junction kept 13 bases outside the gene matches. The source material was T cells isolated from PBMCs. The V call is TRBV19, the J call TRBJ2-1; 8 bases are a match to TRBD2. This sequence originates from a human donor in good health. The CDR3 coding sequence is TGTGCCAGTAGTATCATATATGCGGGAGGCCCCTCCAATGAGCAGTTCTTC. Its translation: CASSIIYAGGPSNEQFF.